What follows describes a single T cell receptor beta chain. Its cognate antigen is unknown. The data stem from a study of shared clonotypes between healthy human individuals. Naive-designated CD8 cells lacked CD45RO, were positively enriched for CCR7, and omitted terminally differentiated effector memory CD45RA+ cells. Authors' methods: ImmunoSEQ output held junction-only sequences without quality scores, so filtering differed. The method was immunoSEQ multiplex PCR; TCRdb's version includes in-frame clones alone and lacks a portion of them. V, J and clone size are taken as reported in that table, and D and trimming were inferred from the DNA itself. The sample consists of about 2.1 million clones, about 93% of them appearing once. Study-wide results and limits: A small donor pool kept down the genetic and exposure-history diversity that was represented.

The material sequenced was naive CD8+ T cells from PBMCs. This receptor was identified in a man aged 18 to 29 in good health. Some clones in this sample may be carry-over from other donors' samples.

CDR3 bases: TGTGCCAGCTCACGTGGGTCCCCAGATACGCAGTATTTT. This encodes CASSRGSPDTQYF. This sequence joins TRBV18 and TRBJ2-3; no clear D. The CDR3 spans 13 residues. V was shortened by 4 bases and J by 4 bases, with 9 bases between the two germline ends. The germline V gene encodes CDR1 KGHSH and CDR2 LQKENI.